This record covers a single T cell receptor (beta chain). These data originate in a study of cytomegalovirus exposure and HLA in healthy donors. The PCR used 60 Vbeta and 13 Jbeta primers. TCRdb's table, derived via immunoSEQ multiplex PCR, lists solely in-frame clones and lacks some. The data show some 72,000 clones, and the top ten clones hold about 0.83%. This CDR3 is built from 15 residues. Trimming pared 5 bases from V and 3 bases from J, leaving 15 bases between. Per the germline V gene, CDR1 is SGHNT and CDR2 is YENEEA. The clonotype was recovered from a boy aged 5-17 years in good health and CMV-seronegative. The rearrangement joins TRBV11-3 to TRBJ2-3, with D perhaps TRBD1 (5 bases). Sequenced sample: PBMCs. CDR3 in DNA: TGTGCCAGCAGCCAAGGTGGGGCTATTACAGATACGCAGTATTTT. This sequence encodes CASSQGGAITDTQYF.